Listed here are 20 T cell receptor beta chains from one sample, sequenced in a study of post-analysis software for immune sequencing data. No antigen has been assigned to these receptors. Broader study findings: Comparison of patients with controls showed a handful of TRBV segments more frequent in patients, TRBV5-6, TRBV5-1 and TRBV20-1 among them.

Unique molecular identifiers were present in the TCR beta cDNA libraries. TCRdb redid the calling of the PCR reads with MiXCR, one entry per CDR3 protein. Altogether about 500,000 distinct CDR3 sequences are present, 40% to 55% being singletons, with the ten largest covering 12%. The sample consisted of blood. The receptor set was obtained from a girl under 18 with multiple sclerosis.

The chain employs TRBV5-1 and TRBJ2-1; 9 bases are a match to TRBD2. This CDR3 is 16 amino acids long. The germline CDR1 and CDR2 sequences are SGHRS and YFSETQ. J was trimmed by 8 bases and V by 4 bases; bases with no gene match: 13. CDR3 sequence reads: CASSEPGGRASHEQFF. In nucleotides, the CDR3 is TGCGCCAGCAGCGAACCGGGCGGGAGGGCCAGCCATGAGCAGTTCTTC.

This clonotype was recorded at least ten times. This chain links TRBV9 with TRBJ1-2; D uncertain. Trimming shortened V by 0 bases and J by 4 bases, and 10 bases separated the two germline ends. CDR1 is SGDLS and CDR2 is YYNGEE in the germline V gene. The CDR3 length is 14 residues. The CDR3 region has the DNA TGTGCCAGCAGCGTAGGGCGGAACTTCTATGGCTACACCTTC. Translation gives CASSVGRNFYGYTF.

The V gene is TRBV6-5, the J gene TRBJ2-7; D is tentatively TRBD1 or TRBD2 (6 bases each). The germline V gene encodes CDR1 MNHEY and CDR2 SVGAGI. The V end was cut by 6 bases, the J end by 2 bases, with 11 bases between. This CDR3 region has 13 residues. The DNA for the CDR3 is TGTGCCAGCAGGTACGGGGGCACCTACGAGCAGTACTTC. Protein product: CASRYGGTYEQYF.

The chain joins TRBV5-1 to TRBJ1-1, with TRBD1 matching over 7 bases. The trim removed 4 bases at V and 8 bases at J, leaving 11 bases unmatched. The V gene's germline CDR1 is SGHRS and CDR2 YFSETQ. The CDR3 has 14 amino acids. The CDR3 here is CASSRGQAGGEAFF. CDR3 nucleotides: TGCGCCAGCAGCCGTGGACAGGCCGGGGGGGAAGCTTTCTTT.

V gene TRBV12-3 or TRBV12-4 combines with J gene TRBJ2-3; 16 bases match TRBD2. This CDR3 contains 17 residues. V was clipped by 9 bases and J by 2 bases; unmatched bases: 8. The CDR3 region has the DNA TGTGCCAGTGCAGGGACTAGCGGGAGGGCCCCCACAGATACGCAGTATTTT. Its translation: CASAGTSGRAPTDTQYF.

V and J are TRBV2 and TRBJ2-5, with D hard to call. V dropped 6 bases and J dropped 11 bases, with 16 bases sitting between them. This CDR3 spans 12 amino acids. Per the germline V gene, CDR1 is SNHLY and CDR2 is FYNNEI. The CDR3 DNA follows: TGTGCCAGCAGCCCGACGGAAATGGAGCAGTACTTC. This codes for CASSPTEMEQYF.

This clonotype occurred a few times. The chain combines TRBV15 with TRBJ2-1; 8 positions match TRBD2. CDR1 is LNHNV and CDR2 is YYDKDF in the germline V gene (reference sequence). The CDR3 loop spans 20 amino acids. V lost 3 bases to trimming and J lost 8 bases; unmatched junction nucleotides: 24. The CDR3 loop is CATSRHYTGTSEGVADEQFF. CDR3 in DNA: TGTGCCACCAGCAGGCATTACACCGGGACTAGTGAAGGGGTTGCCGATGAGCAGTTCTTC.

The sample holds one count of this clonotype. The chain recombines TRBV4-1 with TRBJ2-1; 13 nucleotides align to TRBD2. The V gene end was trimmed by 0 bases and the J gene end by 6 bases; junction bases not matched to a gene: 2. CDR1 is MGHRA, CDR2 YSYEKL, per germline. This CDR3 is built from 16 residues. CDR3 nucleotide sequence: TGCGCCAGCAGCCAAGAGGGACTAGCGGGAATCAATGAGCAGTTCTTC. Amino acids: CASSQEGLAGINEQFF.

The chain joins TRBV28 to TRBJ2-6; 9 bases agree with TRBD1. Germline assignment: CDR1 MDHEN and CDR2 SYDVKM. This CDR3 is built from 18 residues. V trimming: 5 bases; J trimming: 2 bases; junction bases outside the gene matches: 10. The CDR3 sequence: CASSINRGPMTGANVLTF. Here the CDR3 DNA reads TGTGCCAGCAGTATTAACAGGGGGCCAATGACTGGGGCCAACGTCCTGACTTTC.

This rearrangement joins TRBV12-3 or TRBV12-4 to TRBJ2-7; D possibly corresponds to TRBD1 (5 bases). The CDR3 spans 13 residues. V lost 3 bases, J lost 4 bases, and 10 bases lay in between. The DNA for the CDR3 is TGTGCCAGCAGTTTCGCCAGGGCGTACGAGCAGTACTTC. Its protein is CASSFARAYEQYF.

This clonotype was detected only once. One end of the junction is discordant with germline, which a read error may explain. J is TRBJ2-6 and V is TRBV7-3, with no clear D. This CDR3 comprises 15 residues. Germline V gene sequence: CDR1 SGHTA, CDR2 FQGTGA. Written as DNA, the CDR3 is TGTGCCGGCAGCCTGGGGTACTCTGGGGCCAACGTCCTGACTTTC. Translated, it gives CAGSLGYSGANVLTF.

The V and J genes are TRBV29-1 and TRBJ2-5, with 9 bases lining up with TRBD1. Germline V gene data show CDR1 as SQVTM and CDR2 as ANQGSEA. Unmatched junction bases numbered 11, after V lost 7 bases and J lost 5 bases. The CDR3 is made up of 14 amino acids. CDR3 sequence: CSAAPGQGRETQYF. CDR3 coding DNA: TGCAGCGCGGCTCCGGGACAGGGACGGGAGACCCAGTACTTC.

This clonotype was picked up a small number of times. The gene calls are TRBV6-2 or TRBV6-3 and TRBJ2-1; D is unclear. The germline V gene encodes CDR1 MNHEY and CDR2 SVGEGT. This CDR3 is built from 17 residues. The germline V and J ends were trimmed by 0 bases and 0 bases, with 12 bases remaining between them. Here the CDR3 reads CASSYSMGSSSYNEQFF. The CDR3 region has the DNA TGTGCCAGCAGTTACTCGATGGGGTCTAGCTCCTACAATGAGCAGTTCTTC.

The chain recombines TRBV29-1 with TRBJ2-1, with D possibly matching TRBD1 (5 bases). The CDR3 sequence is 14 residues long. Looked up from germline, CDR1 is SQVTM and CDR2 is ANQGSEA. V was trimmed by 2 bases and J by 0 bases, leaving 8 bases between them. The CDR3 loop reads CSVEHRSSYNEQFF. CDR3 bases: TGCAGCGTTGAACACAGGAGCTCCTACAATGAGCAGTTCTTC.

This clonotype was counted a single time. The chain carries TRBV4-1 and TRBJ2-7; 7 bases align to TRBD2. The V gene end was trimmed by 4 bases and the J gene end by 10 bases; junction bases not matched to a gene: 19. This CDR3 has 16 amino acids. Looked up from germline, CDR1 is MGHRA and CDR2 is YSYEKL. As DNA, the CDR3 is TGCGCCAGCAGCCGGATGGGAGGGCGCGGGGAAGAGGCCCAGTACTTC. Amino acid sequence: CASSRMGGRGEEAQYF.

V and J are TRBV25-1 and TRBJ2-7; the match to TRBD1 covers 7 bases. Germline V CDR1 and CDR2: MGHDK, SYGVNS. Trimming took 3 bases from V and 0 from J; bases not matched to a gene: 5. This CDR3 contains 15 residues. The CDR3 here is CASSDSGTASYEQYF. The CDR3 bases are TGTGCCAGCAGTGATTCCGGGACAGCCTCCTACGAGCAGTACTTC.

The V gene is TRBV7-9, the J gene TRBJ2-3; D is undetermined. The ends were cut back, 2 bases at V and 4 bases at J, with 13 bases in the middle. The CDR3 extends over 15 amino acids. From germline, CDR1 is SEHNR and CDR2 FQNEAQ (reference sequence). DNA of the CDR3: TGTGCCAGCAGCTTAAAACGGGCTCAGCCAGATACGCAGTATTTT. This gives the protein CASSLKRAQPDTQYF.

The V and J genes are TRBV29-1 and TRBJ2-1; perhaps D is TRBD1 or TRBD2 (5 bases each). CDR1 is SQVTM and CDR2 is ANQGSEA in the germline V gene. The CDR3 consists of 16 residues. With 1 base removed from V and 0 bases from J, the gap between germline ends came to 13 bases. The CDR3 loop reads CSVEGSRGPSYNEQFF. The DNA for the CDR3 is TGCAGCGTTGAAGGGTCTCGGGGACCCTCCTACAATGAGCAGTTCTTC.

The chain uses TRBV5-1 and TRBJ2-4, with 10 bases fitting TRBD1. Matching the DNA end better, TRBJ2-7 makes the J call doubtful. This CDR3 has 15 amino acids. Germline CDR1 and CDR2: SGHRS and YFSETQ. The CDR3 DNA is TGCGCCAGCTGCTCCCCCGGGACAGGGGCCTACGAGCAGTACTTC. Protein: CASCSPGTGAYEQYF.

The genes are TRBV5-1 and TRBJ2-1, with D perhaps TRBD2 (5 bases). Deletions cut 6 bases from V and 3 bases from J, with 13 bases between. The CDR3 length is 14 residues. Germline assignment: CDR1 SGHRS and CDR2 YFSETQ. CDR3 amino acids: CASIQSGDYNEQFF. The CDR3 region has the DNA TGCGCCAGCATCCAGAGCGGAGACTACAATGAGCAGTTCTTC.